The clone carrying this TCR beta chain occurred many times. What it binds is not known. This sample stems from a study of T cell repertoires in cytomegalovirus infection. Study-wide context: Indications came from public TCR beta signatures; they pointed to CMV infection and to a matching HLA type. General study results and limits: CMV-specific TCR beta clonotypes restricted by HLA-C dominated the ex vivo response. Public TCR beta family frequency separated CMV-and-HLA carriers, including in an independent cohort.

TCRdb reprocessed the reads with MiXCR, giving one entry per CDR3 protein. Of 150,000 to 200,000 distinct CDR3 sequences listed, 28% are singletons. Germline loops: CDR1 SNHLY, CDR2 FYNNEI. J was trimmed by 1 base and V by 11 bases; bases with no gene match: 16. The CDR3 runs to 17 residues. Sample: PBMCs. This chain connects TRBV2 to TRBJ2-7; 11 nucleotides align to TRBD2. This receptor was taken from a human donor in good health (CMV status not recorded). Some clones in this sample may be carry-over from other donors' samples. Here the CDR3 reads CAGEDMAGTSGSYEQYF. CDR3 in DNA: TGTGCCGGAGAGGATATGGCCGGGACTAGCGGTTCCTACGAGCAGTACTTC.